Detailed here is one T cell receptor (beta chain). The data were obtained in a study of blood T cell repertoires in COVID-19. Assay: immunoSEQ multiplex PCR; the TCRdb copy retains only in-frame clones and omits some. The data show about 480,000 clones, approximately 87% seen once. This clonotype was sampled from a woman aged 40-49 years who had recovered from COVID-19. Sequenced: PBMCs or T cells enriched from blood (not recorded which).

CDR3 region: CASSQEAGFLSYEQYF. Here the CDR3 DNA reads TGTGCCAGCAGCCAAGAGGCCGGGTTCCTTTCCTACGAGCAGTACTTC. The rearrangement links TRBV4-2 to TRBJ2-7; D is unresolved. CDR1 and CDR2 from the germline V gene are LGHNA and YNFKEQ. This CDR3 comprises 16 residues. The V gene lost 0 bases and the J gene lost 1 base, with 13 bases spanning the gap.